This record covers a single T cell receptor beta chain. The data were produced by immunoSEQ multiplex PCR, yet TCRdb's version contains in-frame clones alone and is incomplete. The sample includes about 37,000 clones, approximately 85% of them seen just once. This sample is drawn from a study of CD4 T cells in relation to SARS-CoV-2 and coronaviruses. What was sequenced was memory CD4+ T cells from PBMCs. The clonotype was recovered from an adult with COVID-19.

Here the CDR3 reads CASSQVVSGSSGELFF. The DNA for the CDR3 is TGCGCCAGCAGCCAAGTAGTTAGCGGGAGCTCCGGGGAGCTGTTTTTT. The chain has TRBV4-1 and TRBJ2-2, with TRBD2 identical over 9 bases. V trimming: 1 base; J trimming: 6 bases; junction bases outside the gene matches: 6. Germline loops: CDR1 MGHRA, CDR2 YSYEKL. The CDR3 loop spans 16 amino acids.